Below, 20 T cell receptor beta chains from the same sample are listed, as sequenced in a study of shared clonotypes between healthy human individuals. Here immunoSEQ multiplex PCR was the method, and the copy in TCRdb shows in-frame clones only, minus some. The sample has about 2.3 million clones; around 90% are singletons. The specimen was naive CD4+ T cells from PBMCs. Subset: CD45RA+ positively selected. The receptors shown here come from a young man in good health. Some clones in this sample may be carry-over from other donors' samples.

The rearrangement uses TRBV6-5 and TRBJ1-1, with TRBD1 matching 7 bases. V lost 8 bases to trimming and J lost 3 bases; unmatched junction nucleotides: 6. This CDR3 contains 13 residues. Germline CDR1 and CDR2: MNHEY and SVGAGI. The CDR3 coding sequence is TGTGCCAGCGGCAGGGGGTCGGACACTGAAGCTTTCTTT. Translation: CASGRGSDTEAFF.

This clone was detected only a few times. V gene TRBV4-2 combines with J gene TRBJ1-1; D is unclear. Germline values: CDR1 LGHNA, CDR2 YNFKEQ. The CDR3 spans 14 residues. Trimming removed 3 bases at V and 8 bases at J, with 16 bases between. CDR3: CASSQPPGSVEAFF. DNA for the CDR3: TGTGCCAGCAGCCAGCCCCCTGGGTCCGTGGAAGCTTTCTTT.

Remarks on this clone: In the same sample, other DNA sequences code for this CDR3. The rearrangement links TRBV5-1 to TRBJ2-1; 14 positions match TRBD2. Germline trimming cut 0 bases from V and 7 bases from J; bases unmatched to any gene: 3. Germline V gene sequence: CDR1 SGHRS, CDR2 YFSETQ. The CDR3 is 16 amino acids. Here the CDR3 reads CASSLGLAGGGNEQFF. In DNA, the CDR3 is TGCGCCAGCAGCTTGGGACTAGCGGGAGGGGGAAATGAGCAGTTCTTC.

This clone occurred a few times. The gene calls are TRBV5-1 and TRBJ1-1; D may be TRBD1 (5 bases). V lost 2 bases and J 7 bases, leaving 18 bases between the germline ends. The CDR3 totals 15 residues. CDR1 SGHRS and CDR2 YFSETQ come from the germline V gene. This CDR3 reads CASSFGKQVAGEAFF. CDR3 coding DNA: TGCGCCAGCAGCTTTGGAAAACAGGTCGCAGGTGAAGCTTTCTTT.

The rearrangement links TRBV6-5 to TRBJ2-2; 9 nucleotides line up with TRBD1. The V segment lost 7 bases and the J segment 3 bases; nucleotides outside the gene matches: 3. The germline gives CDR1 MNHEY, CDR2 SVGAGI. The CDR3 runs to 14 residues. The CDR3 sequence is CASKGTGYTGELFF. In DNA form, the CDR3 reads TGTGCCAGCAAAGGGACAGGGTACACCGGGGAGCTGTTTTTT.

CDR3 DNA sequence: TGTGCCAGTAAGAGGACAGGGTTGAATTCACCCCTCCACTTT. Encoded protein: CASKRTGLNSPLHF. The chain joins TRBV19 to TRBJ1-6, with 8 bases matching TRBD1. V shed 7 bases, J shed 7 bases, and the junction held 6 bases outside the gene matches. There are 14 residues in the CDR3. Germline V lookup: CDR1 LNHDA, CDR2 SQIVND (reference sequence).

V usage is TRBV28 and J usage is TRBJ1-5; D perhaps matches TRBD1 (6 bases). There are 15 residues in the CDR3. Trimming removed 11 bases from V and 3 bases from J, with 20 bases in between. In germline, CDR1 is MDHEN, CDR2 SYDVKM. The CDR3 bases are TGTGCCGGCAATTCGGTTGGGGGGCTCAATCAGCCCCAGCATTTT. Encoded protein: CAGNSVGGLNQPQHF.

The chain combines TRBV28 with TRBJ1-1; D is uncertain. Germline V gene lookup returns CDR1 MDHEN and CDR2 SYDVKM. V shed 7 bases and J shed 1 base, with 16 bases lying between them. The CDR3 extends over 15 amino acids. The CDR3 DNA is TGTGCCAGCACCACCGCCGGGGTGGGGAACACTGAAGCTTTCTTT. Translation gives CASTTAGVGNTEAFF.

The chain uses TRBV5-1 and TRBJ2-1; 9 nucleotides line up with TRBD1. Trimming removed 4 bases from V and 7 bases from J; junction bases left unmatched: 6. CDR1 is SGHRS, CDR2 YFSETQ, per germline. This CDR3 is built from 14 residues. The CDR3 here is CASSTGTGRNEQFF. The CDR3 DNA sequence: TGCGCCAGCAGCACCGGGACAGGGAGGAATGAGCAGTTCTTC.

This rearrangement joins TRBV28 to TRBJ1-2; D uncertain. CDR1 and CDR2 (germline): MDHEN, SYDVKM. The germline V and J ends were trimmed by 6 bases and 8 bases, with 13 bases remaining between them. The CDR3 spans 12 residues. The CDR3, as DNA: TGTGCCAGCAGCCTCCCCTTGGGCGGCTACACCTTC. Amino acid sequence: CASSLPLGGYTF.

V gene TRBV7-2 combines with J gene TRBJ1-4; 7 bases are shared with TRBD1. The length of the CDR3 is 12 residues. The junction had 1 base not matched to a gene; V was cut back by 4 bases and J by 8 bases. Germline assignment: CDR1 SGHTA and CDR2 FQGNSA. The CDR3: CASSSRGEKLFF. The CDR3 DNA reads TGTGCCAGCAGCTCCAGGGGGGAAAAACTGTTTTTT.

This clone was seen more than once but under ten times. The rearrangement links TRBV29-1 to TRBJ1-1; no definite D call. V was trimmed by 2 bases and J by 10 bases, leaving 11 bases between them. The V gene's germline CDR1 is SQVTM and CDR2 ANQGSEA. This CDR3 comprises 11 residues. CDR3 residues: CSVESTTGAFF. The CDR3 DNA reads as TGCAGCGTTGAATCGACAACGGGAGCTTTCTTT.

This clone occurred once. The CDR3 is CATSRNEGGGEQYF. CDR3 nucleotide sequence: TGTGCCACCAGCAGAAACGAAGGGGGAGGCGAGCAGTACTTC. The chain recombines TRBV15 with TRBJ2-7, with D perhaps assigned TRBD1 or TRBD2 (6 bases each). This CDR3 has 14 residues. The germline V gene encodes CDR1 LNHNV and CDR2 YYDKDF (reference sequence). Trimming took off 2 bases at V and 6 bases at J, with 14 bases between the two ends.

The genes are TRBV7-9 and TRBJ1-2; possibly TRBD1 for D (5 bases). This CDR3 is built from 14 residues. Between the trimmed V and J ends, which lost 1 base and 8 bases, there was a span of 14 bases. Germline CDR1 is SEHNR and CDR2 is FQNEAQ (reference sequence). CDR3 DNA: TGTGCCAGCAGCTTAGGTCAGGGCCCCTTCGGCTACACCTTC. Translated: CASSLGQGPFGYTF.

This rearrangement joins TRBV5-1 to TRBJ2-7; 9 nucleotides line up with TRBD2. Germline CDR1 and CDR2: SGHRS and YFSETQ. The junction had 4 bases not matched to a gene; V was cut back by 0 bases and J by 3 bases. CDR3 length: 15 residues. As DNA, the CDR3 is TGCGCCAGCAGCTTGGGTTCAGCGGGGGGCTACGAGCAGTACTTC. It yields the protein CASSLGSAGGYEQYF.

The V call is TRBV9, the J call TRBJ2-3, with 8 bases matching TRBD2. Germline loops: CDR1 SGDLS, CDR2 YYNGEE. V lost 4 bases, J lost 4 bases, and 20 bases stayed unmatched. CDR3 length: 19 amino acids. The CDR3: CASSPLGVSGRFLPDTQYF. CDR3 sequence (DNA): TGTGCCAGCAGCCCACTTGGGGTGAGCGGGAGATTTTTGCCAGATACGCAGTATTTT.

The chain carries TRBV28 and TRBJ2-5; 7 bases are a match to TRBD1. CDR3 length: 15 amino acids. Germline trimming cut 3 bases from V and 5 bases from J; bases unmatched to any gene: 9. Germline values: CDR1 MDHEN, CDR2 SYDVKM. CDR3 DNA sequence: TGTGCCAGCAGTTTGAGTAAAGGGGGCGGGGAGACCCAGTACTTC. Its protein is CASSLSKGGGETQYF.

CDR3 sequence: CASSSRSDTQYF. Here the CDR3 DNA reads TGTGCCAGCAGCTCGCGCTCTGATACGCAGTATTTT. This rearrangement joins TRBV7-9 to TRBJ2-3, with D uncertain. Per germline, CDR1 SEHNR and CDR2 FQNEAQ (reference sequence). Between the trimmed V and J ends, which lost 4 bases and 6 bases, there was a span of 8 bases. CDR3 size: 12 residues.

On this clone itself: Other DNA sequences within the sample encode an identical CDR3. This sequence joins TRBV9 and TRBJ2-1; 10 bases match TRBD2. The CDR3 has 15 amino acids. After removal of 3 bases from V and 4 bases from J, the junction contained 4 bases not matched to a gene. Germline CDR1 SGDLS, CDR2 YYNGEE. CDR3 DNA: TGTGCCAGCAGCGGGACTAGCGGACGTTACAATGAGCAGTTCTTC. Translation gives CASSGTSGRYNEQFF.

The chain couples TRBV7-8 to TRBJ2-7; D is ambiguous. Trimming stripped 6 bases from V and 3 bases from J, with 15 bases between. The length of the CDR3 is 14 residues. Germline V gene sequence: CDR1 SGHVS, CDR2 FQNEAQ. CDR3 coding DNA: TGTGCCAGCAGTTCTAAGGGCTTCCTCTACGAGCAGTACTTC. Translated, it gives CASSSKGFLYEQYF.